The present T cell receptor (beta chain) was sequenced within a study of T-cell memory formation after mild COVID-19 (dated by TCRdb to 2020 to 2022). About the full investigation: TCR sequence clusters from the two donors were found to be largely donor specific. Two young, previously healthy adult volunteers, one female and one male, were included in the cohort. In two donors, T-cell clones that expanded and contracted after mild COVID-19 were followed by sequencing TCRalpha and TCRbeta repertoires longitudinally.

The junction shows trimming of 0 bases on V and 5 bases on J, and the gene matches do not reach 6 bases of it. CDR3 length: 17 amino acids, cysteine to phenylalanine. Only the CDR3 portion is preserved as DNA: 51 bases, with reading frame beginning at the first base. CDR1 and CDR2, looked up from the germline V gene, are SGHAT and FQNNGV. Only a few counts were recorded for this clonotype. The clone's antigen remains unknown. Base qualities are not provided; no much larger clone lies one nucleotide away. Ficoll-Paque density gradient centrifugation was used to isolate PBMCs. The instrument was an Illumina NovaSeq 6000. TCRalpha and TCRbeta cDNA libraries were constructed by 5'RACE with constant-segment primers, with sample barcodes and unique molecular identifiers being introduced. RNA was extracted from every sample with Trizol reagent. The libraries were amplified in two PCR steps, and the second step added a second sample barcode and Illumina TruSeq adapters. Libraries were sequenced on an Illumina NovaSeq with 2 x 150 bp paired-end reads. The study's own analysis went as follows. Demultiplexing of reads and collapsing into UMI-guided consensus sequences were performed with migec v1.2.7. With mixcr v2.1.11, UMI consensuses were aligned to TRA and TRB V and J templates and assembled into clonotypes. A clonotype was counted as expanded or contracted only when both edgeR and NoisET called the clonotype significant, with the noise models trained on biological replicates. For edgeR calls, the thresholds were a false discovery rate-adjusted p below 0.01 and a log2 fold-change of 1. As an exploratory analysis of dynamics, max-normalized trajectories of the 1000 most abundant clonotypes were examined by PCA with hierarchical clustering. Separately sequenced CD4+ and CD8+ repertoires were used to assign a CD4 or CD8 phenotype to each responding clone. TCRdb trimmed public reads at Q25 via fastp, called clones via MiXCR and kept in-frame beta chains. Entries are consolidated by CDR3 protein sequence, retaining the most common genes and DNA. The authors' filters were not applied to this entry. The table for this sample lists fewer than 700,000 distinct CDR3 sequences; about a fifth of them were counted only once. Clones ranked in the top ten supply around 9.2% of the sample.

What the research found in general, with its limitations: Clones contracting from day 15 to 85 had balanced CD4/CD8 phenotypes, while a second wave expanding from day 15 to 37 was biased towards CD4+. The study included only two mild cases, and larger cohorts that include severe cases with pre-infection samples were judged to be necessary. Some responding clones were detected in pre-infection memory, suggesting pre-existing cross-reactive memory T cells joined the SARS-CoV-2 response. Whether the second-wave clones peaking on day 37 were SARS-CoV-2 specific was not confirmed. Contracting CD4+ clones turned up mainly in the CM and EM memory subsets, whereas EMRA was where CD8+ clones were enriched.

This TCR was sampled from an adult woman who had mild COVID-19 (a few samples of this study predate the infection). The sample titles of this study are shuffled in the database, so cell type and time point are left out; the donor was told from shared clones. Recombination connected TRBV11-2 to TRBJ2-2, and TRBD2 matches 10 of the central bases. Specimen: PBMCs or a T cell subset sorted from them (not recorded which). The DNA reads TGTGCCAGCAGCTTAGATAGGACTAGCGGCTTAACCGGGGAGCTGTTTTTT. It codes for CASSLDRTSGLTGELFF.